This is a list of T cell receptor beta chains from one sample in a study of OX40 agonist ivuxolimab in advanced cancers. Method: immunoSEQ multiplex PCR; TCRdb's copy keeps in-frame clones and lacks some. The table includes under 100,000 clones, approximately 87% detected once. Here the sequenced sample was CD4+ or CD8+ T cells sorted from blood, taken in a trial of the OX40 agonist ivuxolimab. Source of these receptors: an adult with an advanced solid tumor such as melanoma, head and neck, liver or kidney cancer. Each CDR3 is given with its conserved first and last residue. The D gene is left open where the match is weak. Size is stated for part of the rows, as once, few or many counts, or as a class when the clone is expanded.

j_gene | abundance | d_gene | v_gene | CDR3nt | CDR3aa
TRBJ2-7 | NA | NA | TRBV7-2 | TGTGCCAGCAGGGAGGGACCGTCAAGCTCCTACGAGCAGTACTTC | CASREGPSSSYEQYF
TRBJ2-1 | NA | NA | TRBV5-1 | TGCGCCAGCAGCTCCCTACTCCGGGGGGCCAATGAGCAGTTCTTC | CASSSLLRGANEQFF
TRBJ2-2 | few | TRBD1 | TRBV7-2 | TGTGCCAGCACTCCTAGGACAGGGGGAAAGACAGGGGAGCTGTTTTTT | CASTPRTGGKTGELFF
TRBJ1-1 | NA | NA | TRBV6-1 | TGTGCCAGCAGTGCAACAGGGACCCGGGACACTGAAGCTTTCTTT | CASSATGTRDTEAFF
TRBJ1-5 | NA | TRBD1 | TRBV6-4 | TGTGCCAGCAGCACGACAGGGGCTGGGGAGGTGGCCCAGCATTTT | CASSTTGAGEVAQHF
TRBJ2-5 | NA | TRBD2 | TRBV7-8 | TGTGCCAGCAGCATATTAGCGGCGGGGGGACAAGAGACCCAGTACTTC | CASSILAAGGQETQYF
TRBJ1-1 | NA | TRBD1 | TRBV19 | TGTGCCAGTAGTTCTGACAGGGGGGCCACTGAAGCTTTCTTT | CASSSDRGATEAFF
TRBJ1-2 | NA | TRBD1 | TRBV18 | TGTGCCAGCTCACCAGGGACAGCTAACTATGGCTACACCTTC | CASSPGTANYGYTF
TRBJ2-5 | NA | NA | TRBV7-2 | TGTGCCAGCAGCTTATTCTCCGACAGGAAAGAGACCCAGTACTTC | CASSLFSDRKETQYF
TRBJ1-3 | few | TRBD1 | TRBV6-1 | TGTGCCAGCACCCCGGAAGGGACAGGGGGAACCACCATATATTTT | CASTPEGTGGTTIYF
TRBJ2-7 | NA | NA | TRBV5-1 | TGCGCCAGCAGCTTCCAAGAGACGGATTACGAGCAGTACTTC | CASSFQETDYEQYF
TRBJ2-2 | NA | NA | TRBV6-5 | TGTGCCAGCAGTTACCCGGCTGTCGGGGAGCTGTTTTTT | CASSYPAVGELFF
TRBJ1-1 | NA | TRBD1 | TRBV29-1 | TGCAGCGGTGGTGGGGGACAGGGGGCGTCTGAAGCTTTCTTT | CSGGGGQGASEAFF
TRBJ1-2 | NA | NA | TRBV19 | TGTGCCAGTAGTAGGGGGCGCAGGAACTATGGCTACACCTTC | CASSRGRRNYGYTF
TRBJ1-4 | NA | TRBD1 | TRBV5-1 | TGCGCCAGCAGCTGGGGACAGCTAGAAAAACTGTTTTTT | CASSWGQLEKLFF
TRBJ1-3 | NA | NA | TRBV19 | TGTGCCAGTAACCAACGGAGGGGTTCAGGAAACACCATATATTTT | CASNQRRGSGNTIYF
TRBJ1-3 | NA | TRBD1 | TRBV11-2 | TGTGCCAGCAGCCTCCGGGGACAGGGGTCTGGAAACACCATATATTTT | CASSLRGQGSGNTIYF
TRBJ1-2 | NA | TRBD1 | TRBV18 | TGTGCCAGCTCACTCGCGACAGGGGCCGACTATGGCTACACCTTC | CASSLATGADYGYTF
TRBJ2-5 | NA | NA | TRBV27 | TGTGCCAGCAGTTACGGACAGCCCGGGGCGACCCAGTACTTC | CASSYGQPGATQYF
TRBJ1-1 | NA | NA | TRBV5-1 | TGCGCCAGCAGTGAGGGACCCCCTATGAACACTGAAGCTTTCTTT | CASSEGPPMNTEAFF
TRBJ1-4 | NA | TRBD1 | TRBV7-9 | TGTGCCAGCAGCCCTCGGACAGGGGGAAATGAAAAACTGTTTTTT | CASSPRTGGNEKLFF
TRBJ2-4 | NA | NA | TRBV5-6 | TGTGCCAGCAGAAATTGGGCTAGTAGGACCAAAAACATTCAGTACTTC | CASRNWASRTKNIQYF
TRBJ2-3 | NA | TRBD2 | TRBV4-1 | TGCGCCAGCAGCCAAGAGTCTAGCGGGGGGCGGGCGCAGTATTTT | CASSQESSGGRAQYF
TRBJ2-3 | NA | NA | TRBV19 | TGTGCCAGTAGTATTCGGGGGGCGGGAGATACGCAGTATTTT | CASSIRGAGDTQYF
TRBJ2-5 | NA | TRBD2 | TRBV25-1 | TGTGCCAGCAGTGAATTTCCGGGGGGTCAAGAGACCCAGTACTTC | CASSEFPGGQETQYF
TRBJ2-1 | NA | NA | TRBV6-6 | TGTGCCAGCAGTTACGCGGGCCTTGATGAGCAGTTCTTC | CASSYAGLDEQFF
TRBJ1-6 | once | NA | TRBV14 | TGTGCCAGCAGCACCGGAGGATTCAATTCACCCCTCCACTTT | CASSTGGFNSPLHF
TRBJ2-2 | NA | TRBD1 | TRBV2 | TGTGCCAGCAGAGCCAGACAGGGGAGAGGCACCGGGGAGCTGTTTTTT | CASRARQGRGTGELFF